This paragraph reports one T cell receptor (beta chain). The target antigen is unknown. This sample was taken from a study of a mutant IDH1 vaccine in newly diagnosed glioma. Using immunoSEQ multiplex PCR, the repertoire was profiled, and TCRdb retains in-frame clones only, with some absent. The repertoire holds about 54,000 clones, with around 84% as singletons. Time point indicated: week 35, safety follow-up. The investigators gave 300 ug of mutant IDH1 20-mer peptide in each vaccine dose, together with topical imiquimod. New WHO grade 3 or 4 astrocytomas that were IDH1-mutant and ATRX-lost occurred in the donors. CDR1 and CDR2 from the germline V gene are MNHNS and SASEGT. CDR3 size: 16 residues. V shed 2 bases, J shed 6 bases, and the junction held 10 bases outside the gene matches.

This specimen was PBMCs, taken from a glioma patient whose treatment included an IDH1 peptide vaccine. This chain uses TRBV6-1 with TRBJ2-4, with TRBD2 matching 7 bases. The receptor's source is a young woman with glioma. CDR3 coding DNA: TGTGCCAGCAGTGAATTAGGGCGGGGGAAAGGAAACATTCAGTACTTC. It codes for CASSELGRGKGNIQYF.